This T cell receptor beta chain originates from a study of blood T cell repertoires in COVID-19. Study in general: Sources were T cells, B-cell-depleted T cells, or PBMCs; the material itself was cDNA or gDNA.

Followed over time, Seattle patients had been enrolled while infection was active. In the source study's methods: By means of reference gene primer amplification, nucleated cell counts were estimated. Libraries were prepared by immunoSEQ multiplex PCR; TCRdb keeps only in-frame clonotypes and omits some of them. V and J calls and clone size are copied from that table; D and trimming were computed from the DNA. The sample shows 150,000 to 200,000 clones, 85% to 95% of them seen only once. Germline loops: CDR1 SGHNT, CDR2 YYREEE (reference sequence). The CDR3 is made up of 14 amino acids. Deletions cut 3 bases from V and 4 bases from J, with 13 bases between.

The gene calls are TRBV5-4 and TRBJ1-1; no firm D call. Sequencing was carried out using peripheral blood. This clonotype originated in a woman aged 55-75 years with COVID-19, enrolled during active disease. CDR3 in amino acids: CASSSPARSTEAFF. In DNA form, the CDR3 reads TGTGCCAGCAGCTCGCCAGCGAGGAGCACTGAAGCTTTCTTT.